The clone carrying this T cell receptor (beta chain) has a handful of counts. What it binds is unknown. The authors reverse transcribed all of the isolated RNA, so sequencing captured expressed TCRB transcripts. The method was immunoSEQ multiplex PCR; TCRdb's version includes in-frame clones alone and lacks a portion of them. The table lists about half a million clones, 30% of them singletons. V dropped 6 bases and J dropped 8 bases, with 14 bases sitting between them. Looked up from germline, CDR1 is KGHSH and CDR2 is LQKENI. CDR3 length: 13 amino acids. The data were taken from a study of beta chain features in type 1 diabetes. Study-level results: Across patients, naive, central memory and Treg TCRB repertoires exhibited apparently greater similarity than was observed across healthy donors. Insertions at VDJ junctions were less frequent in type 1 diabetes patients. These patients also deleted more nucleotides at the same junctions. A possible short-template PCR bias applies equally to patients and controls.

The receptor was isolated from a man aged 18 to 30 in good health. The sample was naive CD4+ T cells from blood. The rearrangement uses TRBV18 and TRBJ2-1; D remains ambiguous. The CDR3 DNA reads TGTGCCAGCTCCGAAGGTGTGAGTTATGAGCAGTTCTTC. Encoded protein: CASSEGVSYEQFF.